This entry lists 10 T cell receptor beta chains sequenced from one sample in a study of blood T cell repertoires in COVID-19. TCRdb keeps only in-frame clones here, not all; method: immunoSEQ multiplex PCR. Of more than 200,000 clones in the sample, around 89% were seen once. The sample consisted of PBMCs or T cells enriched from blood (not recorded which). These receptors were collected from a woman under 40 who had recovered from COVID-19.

CDR3 DNA: TGTGCCTGGAGTGTAGGAGGGTTCGAGCAGTACTTC. Its translation is CAWSVGGFEQYF. The V gene is TRBV30, the J gene TRBJ2-7, with D maybe TRBD2 (6 bases). In germline, CDR1 is GTSNPN, CDR2 SVGIG (reference sequence). This CDR3 has 12 amino acids. Trimming shortened V by 0 bases and J by 6 bases, and 9 bases separated the two germline ends. The complete variable domain, with remaining parts taken from reference TRBV30 and TRBJ2-7, reads SQTIHQWPATLVQPVGSPLSLECTVEGTSNPNLYWYRQAAGRGLQLLFYSVGIGQISSEVPQNLSASRPQDRQFILSSKKLLLSDSGFYLCAWSVGGFEQYFGPGTRLTVT.

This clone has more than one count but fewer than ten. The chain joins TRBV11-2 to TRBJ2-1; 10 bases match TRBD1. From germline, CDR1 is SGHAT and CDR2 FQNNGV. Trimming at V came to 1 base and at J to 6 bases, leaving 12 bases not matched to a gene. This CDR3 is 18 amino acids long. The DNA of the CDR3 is TGTGCCAGCAGCTTAGGCCCTTTTTCTCGGACAGGGGGCAATGAGCAGTTCTTC. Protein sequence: CASSLGPFSRTGGNEQFF. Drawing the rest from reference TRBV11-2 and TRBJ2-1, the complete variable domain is EAGVAQSPRYKIIEKRQSVAFWCNPISGHATLYWYQQILGQGPKLLIQFQNNGVVDDSQLPKDRFSAERLKGVDSTLKIQPAKLEDSAVYLCASSLGPFSRTGGNEQFFGPGTRLTVL.

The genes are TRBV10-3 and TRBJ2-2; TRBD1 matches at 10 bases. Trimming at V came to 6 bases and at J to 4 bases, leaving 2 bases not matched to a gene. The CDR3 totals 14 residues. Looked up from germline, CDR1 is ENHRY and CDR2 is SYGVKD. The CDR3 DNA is TGTGCCATCAGATGGGACAGGGGCACCGGGGAGCTGTTTTTT. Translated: CAIRWDRGTGELFF.

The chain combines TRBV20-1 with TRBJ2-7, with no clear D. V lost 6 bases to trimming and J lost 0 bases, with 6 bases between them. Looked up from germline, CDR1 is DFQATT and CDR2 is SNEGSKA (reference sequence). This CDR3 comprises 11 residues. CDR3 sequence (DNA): TGCAGTGCCCCCAGCTCCTACGAGCAGTACTTC. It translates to CSAPSSYEQYF.

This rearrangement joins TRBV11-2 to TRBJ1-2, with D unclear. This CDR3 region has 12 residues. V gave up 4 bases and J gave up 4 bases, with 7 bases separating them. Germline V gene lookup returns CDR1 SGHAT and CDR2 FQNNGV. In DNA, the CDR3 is TGTGCCAGCAGCTCCGGGAGCTATGGCTACACCTTC. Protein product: CASSSGSYGYTF.

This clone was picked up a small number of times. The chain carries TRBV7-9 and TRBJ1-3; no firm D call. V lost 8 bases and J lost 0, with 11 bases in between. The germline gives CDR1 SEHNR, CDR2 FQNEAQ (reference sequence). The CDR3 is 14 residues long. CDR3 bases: TGTGCCAGCCATGACACGAGCTCTGGAAACACCATATATTTT. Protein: CASHDTSSGNTIYF.

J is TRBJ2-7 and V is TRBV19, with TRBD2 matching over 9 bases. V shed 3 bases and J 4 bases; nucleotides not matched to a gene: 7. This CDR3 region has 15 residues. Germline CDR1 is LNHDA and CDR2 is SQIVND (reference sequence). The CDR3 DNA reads TGTGCCAGTAGTATCAGTAGCGGGAGTTTGTACGAGCAGTACTTC. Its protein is CASSISSGSLYEQYF. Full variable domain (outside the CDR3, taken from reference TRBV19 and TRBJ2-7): DGGITQSPKYLFRKEGQNVTLSCEQNLNHDAMYWYRQDPGQGLRLIYYSQIVNDFQKGDIAEGYSVSREKKESFPLTVTSAQKNPTAFYLCASSISSGSLYEQYFGPGTRLTVT.

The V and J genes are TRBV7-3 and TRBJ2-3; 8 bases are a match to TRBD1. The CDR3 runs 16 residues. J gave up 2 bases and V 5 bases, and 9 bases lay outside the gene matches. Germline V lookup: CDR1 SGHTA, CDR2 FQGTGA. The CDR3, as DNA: TGTGCCAGCAGCGCTAGGGACAGGTCGCCCACAGATACGCAGTATTTT. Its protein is CASSARDRSPTDTQYF.

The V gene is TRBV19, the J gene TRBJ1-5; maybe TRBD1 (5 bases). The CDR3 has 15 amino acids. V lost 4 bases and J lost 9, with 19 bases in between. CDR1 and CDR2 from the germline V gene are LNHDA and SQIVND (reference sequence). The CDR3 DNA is TGTGCCAGTAGTAGGGCCTCGCAGGGAACGGGGCCCCAGCATTTT. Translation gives CASSRASQGTGPQHF.

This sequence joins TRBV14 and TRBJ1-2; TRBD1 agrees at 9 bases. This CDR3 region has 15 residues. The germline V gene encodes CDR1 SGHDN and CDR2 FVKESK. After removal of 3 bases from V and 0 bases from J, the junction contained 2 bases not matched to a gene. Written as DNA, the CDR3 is TGTGCCAGCAGCCAGGGGACAGGGACTAACTATGGCTACACCTTC. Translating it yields CASSQGTGTNYGYTF. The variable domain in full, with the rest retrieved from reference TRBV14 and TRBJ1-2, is EAGVTQFPSHSVIEKGQTVTLRCDPISGHDNLYWYRRVMGKEIKFLLHFVKESKQDESGMPNNRFLAERTGGTYSTLKVQPAELEDSGVYFCASSQGTGTNYGYTFGSGTRLTVV.